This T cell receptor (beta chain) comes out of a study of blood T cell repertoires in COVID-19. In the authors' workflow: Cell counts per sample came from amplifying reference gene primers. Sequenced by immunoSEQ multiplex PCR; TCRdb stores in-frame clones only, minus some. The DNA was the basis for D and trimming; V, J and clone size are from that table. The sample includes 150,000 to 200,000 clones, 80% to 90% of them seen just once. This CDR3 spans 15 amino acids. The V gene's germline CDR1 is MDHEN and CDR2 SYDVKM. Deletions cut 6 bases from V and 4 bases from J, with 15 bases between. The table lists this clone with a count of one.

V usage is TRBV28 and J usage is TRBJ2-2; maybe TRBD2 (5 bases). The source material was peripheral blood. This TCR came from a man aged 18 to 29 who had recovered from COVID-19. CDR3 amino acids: CASSGGNGGTGELFF. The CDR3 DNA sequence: TGTGCCAGCAGCGGAGGTAACGGTGGCACCGGGGAGCTGTTTTTT.